This T cell receptor beta chain appears in the sequencing data of a study of CD8 T cells in ankylosing spondylitis. Study-wide results and limits: Within ankylosing spondylitis blood, a TCR beta motif made up of eight or nine highly homologous variants appeared to be characteristic.

This CDR3 is 12 amino acids long. V lost 9 bases, J lost 2 bases, and 8 bases lay in between. The V gene's germline CDR1 is MNHEY and CDR2 SMNVEV (reference sequence). A few counts support this clonotype. Its specificity is not known. The TCR beta libraries were generated through quantitative 5'-RACE incorporating molecular barcodes. TCRdb recomputed calls from the 5' RACE reads with MiXCR, one row per CDR3 protein. This sample has around 770,000 distinct CDR3 sequences, with about an eighth found just once. The sequenced sample was blood, either unsorted or a sorted T cell fraction (not recorded which). The TCR comes from a male donor with ankylosing spondylitis. V usage is TRBV27 and J usage is TRBJ2-1, with D perhaps being TRBD1 or TRBD2 (5 bases each). The CDR3 loop reads CASWGPYNEQFF. The CDR3 coding sequence is TGTGCCAGTTGGGGACCCTACAATGAGCAGTTCTTC.